The subject of this entry is one T cell receptor (beta chain). Its specificity is not known. This sample was taken from a study of OX40 agonist ivuxolimab in advanced cancers. The CDR3 contains 12 residues. V was shortened by 0 bases and J by 3 bases, with 6 bases between the two germline ends. CDR1 is GTSNPN and CDR2 is SVGIG in the germline V gene (reference sequence). Broader study findings: Dosing at 0.1 to 3.0 mg/kg was accompanied by clonal expansion of CD4+ and CD8+ blood T cells by week 6. Expanded clones were, on average, more numerous among CD8+ T cells than CD4+. In a subset of nonresponders, normalized T-cell clonal expansion was also low.

Assay used: immunoSEQ multiplex PCR; TCRdb lists only in-frame clones, some missing. The top ten clones hold approximately 7.3% of a sample with 35,000 to 40,000 clones, 82% of them seen once. The sequence came from an adult with an advanced solid tumor such as melanoma, head and neck, liver or kidney cancer. This chain connects TRBV30 to TRBJ2-7; D not certain. The source was CD4+ or CD8+ T cells sorted from blood, collected in a trial of the OX40 agonist ivuxolimab. The CDR3 protein is CAWSVSLYEQYF. The CDR3 DNA is TGTGCCTGGAGTGTCAGCCTCTACGAGCAGTACTTC.